This T cell receptor (beta chain) derives from a study of metastatic and nonmetastatic thyroid tumors. For the study at large: The authors compared repertoires across blood and tumor or nodule tissue from malignant and benign thyroid patients.

Regarding the study as a whole: Malignant thyroid tumors reportedly had TCR beta diversity that was significantly higher than in benign nodules, in blood and tumor.

TCRdb re-called the PCR reads via MiXCR. The sample has over 9,500 clones; around 29% are singletons. Every patient underwent thyroid surgery untreated. The CDR3 is 15 amino acids. V shed 8 bases and J 5 bases; nucleotides not matched to a gene: 10. Germline lookup yields CDR1 LNHNV and CDR2 YYDKDF (reference sequence). This clone was observed a handful of times. Its antigen is not known. The genes are TRBV15 and TRBJ2-1, with 9 bases that match TRBD2. The sequence derives from a female donor with papillary thyroid cancer or a benign thyroid nodule (not recorded which). Some clones in this sample may be carry-over from other donors' samples. Sequenced sample: tumor tissue. This CDR3 reads CATEEGVAGDNEQFF. The CDR3 nucleotides are TGTGCCACCGAGGAAGGAGTAGCGGGAGACAATGAGCAGTTCTTC.